The 13 T cell receptor beta chains below come from one sample, sequenced in a study of monozygotic twins with inflammatory bowel disease. Following a re-call of the 5' RACE reads, TCRdb has one entry per CDR3 protein and lacks DNA. The sample totals 420,000 or so distinct CDR3 sequences. What was sequenced was blood. These receptor sequences come from a human donor with ulcerative colitis or Crohn's disease, or a healthy co-twin of an affected twin (not recorded which).

The J gene is TRBJ2-5, the V gene TRBV7-9; TCRdb returns TRBD2, unconfirmable since there is no DNA. There are 17 residues in the CDR3. The V gene's germline CDR1 is SEHNR and CDR2 FQNEAQ (reference sequence). This CDR3 is CASSLGARLDTQETQYF.

This chain uses TRBV9 with TRBJ2-1; lacking DNA, the TRBD2 call made by TCRdb goes unchecked. In germline, CDR1 is SGDLS, CDR2 YYNGEE. CDR3 length equals 16 residues. The CDR3 is CASSSGELAGGNEQFF.

The chain combines TRBV11-2 with TRBJ2-7; TCRdb's D call, TRBD2, is unchecked because there is no DNA. CDR1 is SGHAT, CDR2 FQNNGV, per germline. The CDR3 covers 13 residues. The CDR3 spells CASSRTARYEQYF.

This rearrangement joins TRBV4-1 to TRBJ1-5. Germline V gene sequence: CDR1 MGHRA, CDR2 YSYEKL. The CDR3 has 15 amino acids. The CDR3 loop reads CASSRWWVSNQPQHF.

V gene TRBV4-1 combines with J gene TRBJ2-7; with no DNA, the TCRdb D assignment of TRBD1 cannot be verified. Germline assignment: CDR1 MGHRA and CDR2 YSYEKL. The CDR3 is 14 residues long. The CDR3 reads CASSAQGSGSEQYF.

The chain couples TRBV11-1 to TRBJ2-5; as DNA is missing, the TRBD2 call by TCRdb cannot be tested. The germline gives CDR1 SGHAT, CDR2 FQDESV (reference sequence). The length of the CDR3 is 14 residues. The CDR3 reads CASSSRGGVETQYF. Complete variable domain (other parts from reference TRBV11-1 and TRBJ2-5): EAEVAQSPRYKITEKSQAVAFWCDPISGHATLYWYRQILGQGPELLVQFQDESVVDDSQLPKDRFSAERLKGVDSTLKIQPAELGDSAMYLCASSSRGGVETQYFGPGTRLLVL.

The chain employs TRBV5-1 and TRBJ2-7; without DNA, the TCRdb call of TRBD2 cannot be checked. The germline V gene encodes CDR1 SGHRS and CDR2 YFSETQ. CDR3 size: 14 residues. CDR3 residues: CASSLEGSLDEQYF. Full variable domain (outside the CDR3, taken from reference TRBV5-1 and TRBJ2-7): KAGVTQTPRYLIKTRGQQVTLSCSPISGHRSVSWYQQTPGQGLQFLFEYFSETQRNKGNFPGRFSGRQFSNSRSEMNVSTLELGDSALYLCASSLEGSLDEQYFGPGTRLTVT.

The rearrangement joins TRBV9 to TRBJ2-3. The CDR3 runs to 15 residues. Germline CDR1 SGDLS, CDR2 YYNGEE. The CDR3 here is CASSVGAVSTDTQYF.

The J gene is TRBJ2-3, the V gene TRBV5-1; TCRdb's D gene call, TRBD2, goes unchecked for lack of DNA. This CDR3 has 16 amino acids. Germline V lookup: CDR1 SGHRS, CDR2 YFSETQ. CDR3 in amino acids: CASSSGLAGPTDTQYF.

The chain couples TRBV27 to TRBJ2-1; TCRdb lists TRBD2, though no DNA is available to test this call. CDR3 size: 18 residues. Germline V lookup: CDR1 MNHEY, CDR2 SMNVEV (reference sequence). The CDR3 protein is CASSSVGGLAGTYNEQFF.

This rearrangement joins TRBV7-2 to TRBJ1-4. The CDR3 length is 23 residues. Looked up from germline, CDR1 is SGHTA and CDR2 is FQGNSA. The CDR3 loop reads CASPISFTVHPPSGKKWDSRWFF.

The V and J genes are TRBV28 and TRBJ2-2; TCRdb designates TRBD1, a call that cannot be tested without DNA. Germline V gives CDR1 MDHEN, CDR2 SYDVKM. CDR3 length equals 15 residues. CDR3 protein: CASSLETGLTGELFF. Variable domain in full (rest from reference TRBV28 and TRBJ2-2): DVKVTQSSRYLVKRTGEKVFLECVQDMDHENMFWYRQDPGLGLRLIYFSYDVKMKEKGDIPEGYSVSREKKERFSLILESASTNQTSMYLCASSLETGLTGELFFGEGSRLTVL.

The genes are TRBV27 and TRBJ2-7; TCRdb picks TRBD1, but there is no DNA to check that call. This CDR3 region has 12 residues. CDR1 MNHEY and CDR2 SMNVEV come from the germline V gene (reference sequence). The CDR3 loop reads CASRDTIYEQYF.